This entry features one T cell receptor beta chain sequence. TCRdb's copy holds only in-frame clones and misses some; the assay was immunoSEQ multiplex PCR. The sample has around 200,000 clones; about 82% are singletons. The sample is drawn from a study of blood T cell repertoires in COVID-19. The germline gives CDR1 LGHNA, CDR2 YSLEER. Unmatched junction bases numbered 11, after V lost 0 bases and J lost 2 bases. The CDR3 loop spans 18 amino acids. This sequence was found in a man aged 35 to 55 with acute COVID-19. This chain links TRBV4-3 with TRBJ2-7; 9 bases fit TRBD1. The sequencing sample was made of PBMCs or T cells enriched from blood (not recorded which). The CDR3 DNA is TGCGCCAGCAGCCAAGATACCCTAACAGGGGGCTACACCTACGAGCAGTACTTC. It is translated as CASSQDTLTGGYTYEQYF.